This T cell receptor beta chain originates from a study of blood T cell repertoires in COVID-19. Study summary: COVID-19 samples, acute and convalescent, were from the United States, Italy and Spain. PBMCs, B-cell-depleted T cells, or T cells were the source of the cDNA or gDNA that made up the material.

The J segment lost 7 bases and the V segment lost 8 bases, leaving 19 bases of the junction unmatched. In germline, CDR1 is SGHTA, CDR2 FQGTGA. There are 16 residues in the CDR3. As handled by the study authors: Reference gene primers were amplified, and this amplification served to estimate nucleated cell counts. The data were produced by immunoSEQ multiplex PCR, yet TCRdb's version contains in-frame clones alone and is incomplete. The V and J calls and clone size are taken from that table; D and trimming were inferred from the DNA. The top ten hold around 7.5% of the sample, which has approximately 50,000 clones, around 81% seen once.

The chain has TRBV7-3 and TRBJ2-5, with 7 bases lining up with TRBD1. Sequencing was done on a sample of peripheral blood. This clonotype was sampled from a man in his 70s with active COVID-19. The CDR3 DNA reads TGTGCCAGCCACCGCGAGGGACAGCCCCCCGGAGGGACCCAGTACTTC. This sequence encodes CASHREGQPPGGTQYF. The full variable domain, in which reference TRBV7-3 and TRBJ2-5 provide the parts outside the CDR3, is GAGVSQTPSNKVTEKGKYVELRCDPISGHTALYWYRQSLGQGPEFLIYFQGTGAADDSGLPNDRFFAVRPEGSVSTLKIQRTERGDSAVYLCASHREGQPPGGTQYFGPGTRLLVL.